The 11 T cell receptor beta chains presented below share a single source sample, sequenced in a study of blood T cell repertoires in COVID-19. Data came from immunoSEQ multiplex PCR; TCRdb stores just in-frame clones and leaves some out. The sample carries fewer than 400,000 clones, over 70% recorded once. Sequenced input: PBMCs or T cells enriched from blood (not recorded which). Receptors were obtained from a man younger than 40 who had recovered from COVID-19.

This clone appeared a few times. This chain joins TRBV7-2 and TRBJ1-3; 7 nucleotides align to TRBD1. CDR3 length equals 14 residues. CDR1 is SGHTA, CDR2 FQGNSA, per germline. V gave up 0 bases and J gave up 16 bases; unmatched junction bases: 12. CDR3 nucleotides: TGTGCCAGCAGCTTAGCCTCGACAGGGACCTCAACCTATTTT. Translated: CASSLASTGTSTYF.

This clone appeared once. Other DNA sequences in this specimen translate into the identical CDR3. The V gene is TRBV19, the J gene TRBJ2-2; TRBD1 might be the D (6 bases). Trimming took 4 bases from V and 5 from J, leaving 8 bases between them. Germline V CDR1 and CDR2: LNHDA, SQIVND (reference sequence). The CDR3 has 13 amino acids. The CDR3 region is CASSTQGTGELFF. The CDR3 DNA is TGTGCCAGTAGTACACAGGGAACCGGGGAGCTGTTTTTT.

The gene calls are TRBV4-1 and TRBJ2-1; D remains ambiguous. The CDR3 spans 16 residues. V lost 4 bases, J lost 0 bases, and 13 bases lay in between. The V gene's germline CDR1 is MGHRA and CDR2 YSYEKL. CDR3 bases: TGCGCCAGCAGCCGTGAGCACGCGAGCTCCTACAATGAGCAGTTCTTC. It is translated as CASSREHASSYNEQFF.

The rearrangement joins TRBV7-9 to TRBJ1-2; D may be TRBD1 (5 bases). The germline V and J ends were trimmed by 5 bases and 6 bases, with 13 bases remaining between them. The germline gives CDR1 SEHNR, CDR2 FQNEAQ (reference sequence). This CDR3 spans 13 amino acids. As DNA, the CDR3 is TGTGCCAGCAGCGACAGCCATTCCAATGGCTACACCTTC. This encodes CASSDSHSNGYTF. Full variable domain (outside the CDR3, taken from reference TRBV7-9 and TRBJ1-2): DTGVSQNPRHKITKRGQNVTFRCDPISEHNRLYWYRQTLGQGPEFLTYFQNEAQLEKSRLLSDRFSAERPKGSFSTLEIQRTEQGDSAMYLCASSDSHSNGYTFGSGTRLTVV.

V usage is TRBV6-5 and J usage is TRBJ2-1, with D possibly being TRBD2 (5 bases). The germline V and J ends were trimmed by 8 bases and 6 bases, with 17 bases remaining between them. The CDR3 length is 14 residues. CDR1 and CDR2 (germline): MNHEY, SVGAGI. This CDR3 is CASRQEVHLNEQFF. In DNA, the CDR3 is TGTGCCAGCCGCCAGGAGGTGCATCTCAATGAGCAGTTCTTC.

This rearrangement joins TRBV10-3 to TRBJ2-2, with D possibly TRBD2 on 6 matching bases. The CDR3 covers 14 residues. Between the trimmed V and J ends, which lost 8 bases and 3 bases, there was a span of 13 bases. Looked up from germline, CDR1 is ENHRY and CDR2 is SYGVKD. The CDR3, as DNA: TGTGCCATCCAGGGCCGGAGGGACACCGGGGAGCTGTTTTTT. It specifies CAIQGRRDTGELFF.

The genes are TRBV19 and TRBJ2-3, with TRBD2 as a possible D gene (6 bases). V was clipped by 3 bases and J by 1 base, with 8 bases between them. Germline CDR1 is LNHDA and CDR2 is SQIVND (reference sequence). This CDR3 comprises 14 residues. The CDR3 DNA reads TGTGCCAGTAGTATCCGGGAGCGCACAGATACGCAGTATTTT. Protein: CASSIRERTDTQYF.

The J gene is TRBJ2-7, the V gene TRBV7-2, with D hard to call. The CDR3 extends over 14 amino acids. Germline V gene data show CDR1 as SGHTA and CDR2 as FQGNSA. Trimming cost V 5 bases and J 0 bases, with 11 bases left between them. This CDR3 is CASSPRLSSYEQYF. The CDR3 DNA reads TGTGCCAGCAGCCCGAGACTGAGCTCCTACGAGCAGTACTTC.

The genes are TRBV6-5 and TRBJ2-7; D is perhaps TRBD1 (6 bases). Germline CDR1 reads MNHEY; CDR2 reads SVGAGI. V lost 10 bases to trimming and J lost 3 bases, with 19 bases between them. The CDR3 runs to 14 residues. Here the CDR3 DNA reads TGTGCCACGCAACCTGGACAGATGAGCTACGAGCAGTACTTC. This translates into CATQPGQMSYEQYF.

The V gene is TRBV15, the J gene TRBJ2-1; D remains unclear. V was trimmed by 3 bases and J by 4 bases, leaving 13 bases between them. CDR3 length: 15 residues. CDR1 and CDR2 from the germline V gene are LNHNV and YYDKDF (reference sequence). DNA for the CDR3: TGTGCCACCAGCAGCAGTCGAGGTGGGTACAATGAGCAGTTCTTC. Translated, it gives CATSSSRGGYNEQFF.

The CDR3 is CASSALGGDTYEQYF. The CDR3 nucleotides read TGTGCCAGCAGCGCCCTAGGGGGTGATACCTACGAGCAGTACTTC. The rearrangement links TRBV9 to TRBJ2-7, with D perhaps matching TRBD1 (6 bases). The CDR3 consists of 15 residues. Deletions cut 3 bases from V and 2 bases from J, with 15 bases between. The germline CDR1 and CDR2 sequences are SGDLS and YYNGEE.